The 30 T cell receptor beta chains in this list originate from one sample, sequenced in a study of blood T cell repertoires in COVID-19. Measured with immunoSEQ multiplex PCR; TCRdb has only the in-frame clones, and not every one. The sample comprises hundreds of thousands of clones, roughly 87% of which are singletons, and over 6% rests with the top ten. The sequenced sample consisted of PBMCs or T cells enriched from blood (not recorded which). The receptors were gathered from a woman in her forties who had recovered from COVID-19.

The J gene is TRBJ1-4, the V gene TRBV19; D is perhaps TRBD1 (5 bases). This CDR3 contains 16 residues. V gave up 5 bases and J gave up 0 bases, with 13 bases separating them. From germline, CDR1 is LNHDA and CDR2 SQIVND (reference sequence). The CDR3 DNA sequence: TGTGCCAGTAGTGGATCCAGGGTGGCAACTAATGAAAAACTGTTTTTT. Amino acid sequence: CASSGSRVATNEKLFF.

This clone was detected only once. The V gene is TRBV7-9, the J gene TRBJ2-5, with D perhaps matching TRBD2 (6 bases). The CDR3 extends over 15 amino acids. Germline lookup yields CDR1 SEHNR and CDR2 FQNEAQ (reference sequence). V dropped 5 bases and J dropped 6 bases, with 19 bases sitting between them. The CDR3 sequence is CASSPPGLLSQTQYF. CDR3 sequence (DNA): TGTGCCAGCAGCCCGCCGGGACTCCTAAGTCAGACCCAGTACTTC.

The chain uses TRBV28 and TRBJ2-2; 8 bases line up with TRBD1. The CDR3 is 14 amino acids. Germline CDR1 MDHEN, CDR2 SYDVKM. Trimming took 8 bases from V and 5 from J; bases not matched to a gene: 7. CDR3 sequence reads: CASFGQGLTGELFF. The CDR3 DNA follows: TGTGCCAGCTTTGGACAGGGCCTTACCGGGGAGCTGTTTTTT.

The J gene is TRBJ1-6, the V gene TRBV28, with 9 bases identical to TRBD1. Germline values: CDR1 MDHEN, CDR2 SYDVKM. The CDR3 covers 14 residues. V was pared by 3 bases and J by 11 bases, with 5 bases of the junction left unmatched. CDR3 loop: CASSLRTGAAPLHF. The CDR3 DNA follows: TGTGCCAGCAGTTTGAGGACAGGGGCGGCACCCCTCCACTTT.

The chain is built from TRBV7-2 and TRBJ2-5; TRBD2 is a possible D gene (6 bases). CDR3 size: 14 residues. The V gene lost 5 bases and the J gene lost 5 bases, with 15 bases spanning the gap. Germline V gives CDR1 SGHTA, CDR2 FQGNSA. In DNA form, the CDR3 reads TGTGCCAGCAGCGATTGGGGGAGCGGGGAGACCCAGTACTTC. Residues: CASSDWGSGETQYF.

V usage is TRBV19 and J usage is TRBJ2-2, with D perhaps matching TRBD1 (6 bases). V lost 5 bases, J lost 8 bases, and 12 bases lay in between. This CDR3 is built from 13 residues. CDR1 is LNHDA and CDR2 is SQIVND in the germline V gene (reference sequence). Here the CDR3 reads CASSSTGTGELFF. Written as DNA, the CDR3 is TGTGCCAGTAGTTCCACAGGGACAGGGGAGCTGTTTTTT.

In DNA form, the CDR3 reads TGTGCCAGCAGCGTACAGGGTATTATGCAGCCCCAGCATTTT. The encoded protein is CASSVQGIMQPQHF. The J gene is TRBJ1-5, the V gene TRBV2; weak D call: TRBD1 (6 bases). V lost 6 bases and J 7 bases, leaving 16 bases between the germline ends. This CDR3 spans 14 amino acids. Germline V lookup: CDR1 SNHLY, CDR2 FYNNEI.

The chain combines TRBV28 with TRBJ2-1, with unresolved D. Trimming took 7 bases from V and 7 from J, leaving 14 bases between them. Germline loops: CDR1 MDHEN, CDR2 SYDVKM. There are 13 residues in the CDR3. This CDR3 reads CASTTLGRNEQFF. The CDR3 region has the DNA TGTGCCAGCACCACCCTGGGCCGGAATGAGCAGTTCTTC.

The gene calls are TRBV2 and TRBJ2-7; the D gene is possibly TRBD1 (5 bases). Germline CDR1 is SNHLY and CDR2 is FYNNEI. V lost 6 bases, J lost 0 bases, and 9 bases lay in between. CDR3 length: 13 amino acids. The CDR3 loop reads CASRLDSSYEQYF. CDR3 nucleotide sequence: TGTGCCAGCAGGCTCGACAGCTCCTACGAGCAGTACTTC.

The rearrangement joins TRBV19 to TRBJ2-1; 15 bases line up with TRBD2. The CDR3 loop spans 15 amino acids. The V and J ends lost 9 bases and 7 bases, in that order; junction bases with no gene match: 7. Germline assignment: CDR1 LNHDA and CDR2 SQIVND (reference sequence). CDR3 nucleotides: TGTGCCAGCGAGGGGACTAGCGGGAGGTTTAATGAGCAGTTCTTC. Residues: CASEGTSGRFNEQFF.

The chain uses TRBV5-1 and TRBJ2-1; 13 positions agree with TRBD2. V lost 4 bases and J lost 2; bases outside the gene matches: 3. CDR3 length: 16 residues. Germline V lookup: CDR1 SGHRS, CDR2 YFSETQ. The CDR3 region is CASSPGLAGTYNEQFF. The DNA for the CDR3 is TGCGCCAGCAGCCCGGGACTAGCGGGAACCTACAATGAGCAGTTCTTC.

The chain uses TRBV7-2 and TRBJ2-2; TRBD2 is a possible D gene (6 bases). This CDR3 is built from 15 residues. V was cut by 3 bases and J by 0 bases, with 8 bases left in between. CDR1 is SGHTA and CDR2 is FQGNSA in the germline V gene. CDR3 sequence: CASSLGTPNTGELFF. CDR3 nucleotides: TGTGCCAGCAGCTTGGGGACTCCGAACACCGGGGAGCTGTTTTTT.

This chain joins TRBV7-3 and TRBJ2-5; possible D gene TRBD2, 6 bases. Germline lookup yields CDR1 SGHTA and CDR2 FQGTGA. This CDR3 is built from 15 residues. Trimming took off 2 bases at V and 3 bases at J, with 13 bases between the two ends. CDR3 sequence (DNA): TGTGCCAGCAGCTTAGGCTTGGCGGGGAAAGAGACCCAGTACTTC. Its translation: CASSLGLAGKETQYF.

This clone showed up just once. The chain combines TRBV5-1 with TRBJ2-2; tentative D call: TRBD1 (6 bases). The germline V and J ends were trimmed by 4 bases and 6 bases, with 10 bases remaining between them. The CDR3 is 13 amino acids. Germline CDR1 is SGHRS and CDR2 is YFSETQ. The CDR3 reads CASSPTGPGELFF. CDR3 bases: TGCGCCAGCAGCCCAACAGGGCCCGGGGAGCTGTTTTTT.

The rearrangement links TRBV30 to TRBJ2-5, with 10 bases matching TRBD2. V dropped 0 bases and J dropped 5; count of bases not matched to a gene: 6. The CDR3 is made up of 15 amino acids. Per the germline V gene, CDR1 is GTSNPN and CDR2 is SVGIG (reference sequence). The CDR3 loop reads CAWSVAGGRGETQYF. In nucleotides, the CDR3 is TGTGCCTGGAGTGTAGCGGGAGGGCGGGGGGAGACCCAGTACTTC.

The chain combines TRBV18 with TRBJ1-1, with TRBD1 matching 8 bases. Germline CDR1 reads KGHSH; CDR2 reads LQKENI. V shed 2 bases, J shed 1 base, and the junction held 9 bases outside the gene matches. This CDR3 comprises 17 residues. The CDR3 DNA sequence: TGTGCCAGCTCACCATCTCCCTTCGACAGGGGGAACACTGAAGCTTTCTTT. It codes for CASSPSPFDRGNTEAFF.

This clone came up a few times. The V and J genes are TRBV7-9 and TRBJ2-7; TRBD2 matches at 14 bases. The length of the CDR3 is 16 residues. CDR1 and CDR2 (germline): SEHNR, FQNEAQ (reference sequence). The junction had 8 bases not matched to a gene; V was cut back by 5 bases and J by 5 bases. The CDR3 coding sequence is TGTGCCAGCAGCACCCGACTAGCGGGAGGGCCTAACGAGCAGTACTTC. Translating gives CASSTRLAGGPNEQYF. Together with reference TRBV7-9 and TRBJ2-7, the CDR3 gives the full variable domain: DTGVSQNPRHKITKRGQNVTFRCDPISEHNRLYWYRQTLGQGPEFLTYFQNEAQLEKSRLLSDRFSAERPKGSFSTLEIQRTEQGDSAMYLCASSTRLAGGPNEQYFGPGTRLTVT.

The chain is built from TRBV28 and TRBJ2-7; TRBD1 matches at 10 bases. Germline lookup yields CDR1 MDHEN and CDR2 SYDVKM. CDR3 length: 16 amino acids. V lost 4 bases, J lost 2 bases, and 8 bases stayed unmatched. CDR3 bases: TGTGCCAGCAGTTCACCCTCCGGGACAGGGGCCTACGAGCAGTACTTC. This translates into CASSSPSGTGAYEQYF. Together with reference TRBV28 and TRBJ2-7, the CDR3 gives the full variable domain: DVKVTQSSRYLVKRTGEKVFLECVQDMDHENMFWYRQDPGLGLRLIYFSYDVKMKEKGDIPEGYSVSREKKERFSLILESASTNQTSMYLCASSSPSGTGAYEQYFGPGTRLTVT.

CDR3 DNA sequence: TGTGCCAGTAGTATCACAGGGGGCTACAACGAGCAGTACTTC. Translating it yields CASSITGGYNEQYF. This chain uses TRBV19 with TRBJ2-7, with 9 nucleotides matching TRBD1. This CDR3 has 14 amino acids. CDR1 is LNHDA, CDR2 SQIVND, per germline (reference sequence). J lost 5 bases, V lost 3 bases, and 5 bases had no gene match.

The rearrangement links TRBV19 to TRBJ2-7, with D possibly matching TRBD1 (5 bases). There are 15 residues in the CDR3. In germline, CDR1 is LNHDA, CDR2 SQIVND (reference sequence). The V gene lost 5 bases and the J gene lost 7 bases, with 21 bases spanning the gap. The CDR3 DNA reads as TGTGCCAGTAGTCCACCAGGGAATTACCTGGGTGAGCAGTACTTC. Amino acids: CASSPPGNYLGEQYF.

The chain combines TRBV7-8 with TRBJ1-2; D unresolved. The germline V gene encodes CDR1 SGHVS and CDR2 FQNEAQ. The CDR3 has 13 amino acids. Trimming shortened V by 4 bases and J by 6 bases, and 12 bases separated the two germline ends. The CDR3, as DNA: TGTGCCAGCAGCTCACAGACGAGGGATGGCTACACCTTC. This codes for CASSSQTRDGYTF.

The V gene is TRBV7-9, the J gene TRBJ1-3; no clear D gene. Germline V gene sequence: CDR1 SEHNR, CDR2 FQNEAQ (reference sequence). V gave up 5 bases and J gave up 5 bases, with 16 bases separating them. CDR3 length equals 15 residues. CDR3 amino acids: CASSPMLGLRNTIYF. In nucleotides, the CDR3 is TGTGCCAGCAGCCCAATGCTAGGACTCCGAAACACCATATATTTT.

J is TRBJ2-3 and V is TRBV13; D is possibly TRBD2 (6 bases). The length of the CDR3 is 16 residues. Germline-derived CDR1 and CDR2 are PRHDT and FYEKMQ (reference sequence). Trimming removed 7 bases from V and 0 bases from J, with 17 bases in between. This CDR3 reads CASTLRRDYSTDTQYF. The CDR3 DNA is TGTGCCAGCACCCTAAGGCGGGATTACAGCACAGATACGCAGTATTTT.

The V and J genes are TRBV5-1 and TRBJ2-7; D perhaps matches TRBD2 (6 bases). V was cut by 0 bases and J by 4 bases, with 11 bases left in between. CDR3 length: 14 amino acids. CDR1 SGHRS and CDR2 YFSETQ come from the germline V gene. CDR3 residues: CASSLGGVGYEQYF. In DNA form, the CDR3 reads TGCGCCAGCAGCTTGGGCGGGGTGGGGTACGAGCAGTACTTC. Using reference TRBV5-1 and TRBJ2-7 for the parts outside the CDR3, the full variable domain is KAGVTQTPRYLIKTRGQQVTLSCSPISGHRSVSWYQQTPGQGLQFLFEYFSETQRNKGNFPGRFSGRQFSNSRSEMNVSTLELGDSALYLCASSLGGVGYEQYFGPGTRLTVT.

The V gene is TRBV5-6, the J gene TRBJ2-5; D is possibly TRBD1 (6 bases). V dropped 4 bases and J dropped 1 base, with 11 bases sitting between them. Germline CDR1 is SGHDT and CDR2 is YYEEEE. The CDR3 is 14 residues long. The CDR3 DNA sequence: TGTGCCAGCAGCGGTAAGACAGGCCAAGAGACCCAGTACTTC. This sequence encodes CASSGKTGQETQYF.

The V call is TRBV13, the J call TRBJ2-3, with 9 bases matching TRBD2. The CDR3 is made up of 16 amino acids. V lost 7 bases to trimming and J lost 0 bases; unmatched junction nucleotides: 8. Germline loops: CDR1 PRHDT, CDR2 FYEKMQ (reference sequence). CDR3 sequence: CASTLSGRGSTDTQYF. The CDR3 bases are TGTGCCAGCACCCTTAGCGGGAGAGGGAGCACAGATACGCAGTATTTT.

The chain employs TRBV3-1 (or the pseudogene TRBV3-2) and TRBJ2-3; 12 nucleotides line up with TRBD2. This CDR3 has 16 residues. Trimming at V came to 4 bases and at J to 3 bases, leaving 5 bases not matched to a gene. Germline V lookup: CDR1 LGHDT, CDR2 YNNKEL (reference sequence). The CDR3 spells CASSRRLAGGTDTQYF. DNA of the CDR3: TGTGCCAGCAGCCGTCGTCTAGCGGGGGGGACAGATACGCAGTATTTT.

The chain has TRBV9 and TRBJ2-3; a weak D match, TRBD1 (5 bases). The V gene lost 3 bases and the J gene lost 4 bases, with 12 bases spanning the gap. CDR1 SGDLS and CDR2 YYNGEE come from the germline V gene. This CDR3 has 14 residues. The CDR3 is CASSAQWGSDTQYF. The CDR3 DNA reads as TGTGCCAGCAGCGCTCAGTGGGGCTCAGATACGCAGTATTTT.

This sequence joins TRBV2 and TRBJ2-7, with D unclear. The germline V and J ends were trimmed by 3 bases and 3 bases, with 12 bases remaining between them. Germline CDR1 SNHLY, CDR2 FYNNEI. This CDR3 is built from 14 residues. The CDR3 sequence: CASSDWSLSYEQYF. Written as DNA, the CDR3 is TGTGCCAGCAGTGATTGGTCTCTGAGCTACGAGCAGTACTTC. Using reference TRBV2 and TRBJ2-7 for the parts outside the CDR3, the full variable domain is EPEVTQTPSHQVTQMGQEVILRCVPISNHLYFYWYRQILGQKVEFLVSFYNNEISEKSEIFDDQFSVERPDGSNFTLKIRSTKLEDSAMYFCASSDWSLSYEQYFGPGTRLTVT.

This sequence joins TRBV3-1 (or the pseudogene TRBV3-2) and TRBJ2-1; 7 positions agree with TRBD2. The germline gives CDR1 LGHDT, CDR2 YNNKEL (reference sequence). The J segment lost 10 bases and the V segment lost 0 bases, leaving 6 bases of the junction unmatched. The CDR3 has 14 amino acids. In nucleotides, the CDR3 is TGTGCCAGCAGCCAAGAGGGGGAGGGCCTGGAGCAGTTCTTC. Encoded protein: CASSQEGEGLEQFF.